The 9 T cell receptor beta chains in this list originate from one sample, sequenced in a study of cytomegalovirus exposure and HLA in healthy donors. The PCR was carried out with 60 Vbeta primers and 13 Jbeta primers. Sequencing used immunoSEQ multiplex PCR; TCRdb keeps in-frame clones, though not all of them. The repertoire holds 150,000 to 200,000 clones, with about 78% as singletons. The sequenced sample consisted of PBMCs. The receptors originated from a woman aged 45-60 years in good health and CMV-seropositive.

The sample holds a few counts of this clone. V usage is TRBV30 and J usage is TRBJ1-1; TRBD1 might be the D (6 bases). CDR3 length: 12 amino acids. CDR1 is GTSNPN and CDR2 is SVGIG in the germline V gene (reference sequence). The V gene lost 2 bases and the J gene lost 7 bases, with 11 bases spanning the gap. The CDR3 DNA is TGTGCCTGGAGTATCCAGGGGATTGAAGCTTTCTTT. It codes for CAWSIQGIEAFF.

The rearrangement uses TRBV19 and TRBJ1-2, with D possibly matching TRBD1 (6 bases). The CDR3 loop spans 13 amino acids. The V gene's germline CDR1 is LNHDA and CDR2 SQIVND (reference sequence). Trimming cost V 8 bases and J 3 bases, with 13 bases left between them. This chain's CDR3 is CASHRESYYGYTF. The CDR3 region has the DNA TGTGCCAGTCACAGGGAGAGTTACTATGGCTACACCTTC.

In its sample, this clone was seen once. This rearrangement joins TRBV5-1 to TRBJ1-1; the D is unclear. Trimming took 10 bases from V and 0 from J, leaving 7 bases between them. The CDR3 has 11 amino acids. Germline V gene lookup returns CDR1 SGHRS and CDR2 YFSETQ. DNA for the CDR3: TGCGCCGCCGGAGTGAACACTGAAGCTTTCTTT. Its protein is CAAGVNTEAFF.

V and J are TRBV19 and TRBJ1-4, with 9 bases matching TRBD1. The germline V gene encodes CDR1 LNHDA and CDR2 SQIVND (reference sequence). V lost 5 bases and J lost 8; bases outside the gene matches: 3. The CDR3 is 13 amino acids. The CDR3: CASSHRGQEKLFF. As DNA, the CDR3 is TGTGCCAGTAGTCACAGGGGGCAAGAAAAACTGTTTTTT.

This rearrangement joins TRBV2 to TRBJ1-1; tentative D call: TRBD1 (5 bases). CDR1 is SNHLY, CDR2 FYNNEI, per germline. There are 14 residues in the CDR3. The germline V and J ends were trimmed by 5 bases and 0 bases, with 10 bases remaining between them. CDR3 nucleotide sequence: TGTGCCAGCAGTTTACAGGTCATGAACACTGAAGCTTTCTTT. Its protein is CASSLQVMNTEAFF.

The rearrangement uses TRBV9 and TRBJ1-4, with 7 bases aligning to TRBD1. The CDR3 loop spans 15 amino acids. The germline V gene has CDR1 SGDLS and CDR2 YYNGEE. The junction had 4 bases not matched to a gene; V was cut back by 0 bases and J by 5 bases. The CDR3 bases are TGTGCCAGCAGCGTAGCTGGGACAGTAAATGAAAAACTGTTTTTT. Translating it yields CASSVAGTVNEKLFF.

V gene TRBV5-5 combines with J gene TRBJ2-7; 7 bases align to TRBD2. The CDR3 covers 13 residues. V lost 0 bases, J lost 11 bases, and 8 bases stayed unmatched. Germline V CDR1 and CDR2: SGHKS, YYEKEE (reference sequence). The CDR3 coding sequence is TGTGCCAGCAGCTTGGGGGGGGGATTTGAGGAGTACTTC. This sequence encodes CASSLGGGFEEYF.

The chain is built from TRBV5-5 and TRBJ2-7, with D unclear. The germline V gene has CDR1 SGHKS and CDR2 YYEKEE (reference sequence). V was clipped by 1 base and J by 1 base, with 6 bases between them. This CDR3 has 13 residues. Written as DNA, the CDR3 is TGTGCCAGCAGCTTGTACAGTTCCTACGAGCAGTACTTC. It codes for CASSLYSSYEQYF.

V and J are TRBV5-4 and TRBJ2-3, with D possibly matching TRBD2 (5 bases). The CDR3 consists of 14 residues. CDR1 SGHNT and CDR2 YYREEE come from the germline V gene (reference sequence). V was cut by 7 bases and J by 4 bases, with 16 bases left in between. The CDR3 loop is CASGERQGSDTQYF. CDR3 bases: TGTGCCAGCGGGGAGCGACAAGGCTCAGATACGCAGTATTTT.